This T cell receptor (beta chain) was sequenced during a study of cytomegalovirus exposure and HLA in healthy donors. Study-wide results and caveats: What a later analysis showed was that several of the most significant clusters appeared linked to common viral pathogens. Earlier analysis looked at TCR beta V segments, and most were productive about 90% or about 30% of the time. Using a false discovery rate of 0.05, a later analysis showed that fewer than 20,000 TCR beta sequences were associated with HLA alleles.

PCR amplification relied on 60 Vbeta primers (plus 13 Jbeta primers). TCRdb's copy holds only in-frame clones and misses some; the assay was immunoSEQ multiplex PCR. This table holds about 77,000 clones, roughly 80% found once. This CDR3 has 14 amino acids. V lost 3 bases, J lost 3 bases, and 11 bases lay in between. The V gene's germline CDR1 is SEHNR and CDR2 FQNEAQ (reference sequence). In the case of this clone: Its target is unknown.

The sample was PBMCs. The V call is TRBV7-9, the J call TRBJ1-1; D perhaps matches TRBD1 (6 bases). The receptor was isolated from a woman in her thirties or forties in good health and CMV-seronegative. As DNA, the CDR3 is TGTGCCAGCAGCTTCCGACAGGACGACACTGAAGCTTTCTTT. Protein: CASSFRQDDTEAFF.